The clone carrying this TCR beta chain was observed a few times. Assay: immunoSEQ multiplex PCR; the TCRdb copy retains only in-frame clones and omits some. The sample includes some 130,000 clones, about 80% of them seen just once. The data were obtained in a study of blood T cell repertoires in COVID-19. The germline CDR1 and CDR2 sequences are SGHVS and FQNEAQ. Trimming took 2 bases from V and 0 from J, leaving 8 bases between them. This CDR3 region has 15 residues. The specimen was peripheral blood. This receptor was identified in a woman in her 50s with acute or convalescent COVID-19. The chain uses TRBV7-8 and TRBJ1-5, with D hard to call. CDR3 DNA sequence: TGTGCCAGCAGCTTAACAGATGCTAGCAATCAGCCCCAGCATTTT. Translating gives CASSLTDASNQPQHF.